This record looks at one TCR beta chain sequence and its context. Germline V lookup: CDR1 MNHNY, CDR2 SVGAGI (reference sequence). CDR3 length: 14 amino acids. Germline trimming cut 8 bases from V and 1 base from J; bases unmatched to any gene: 4. The sample belongs to a study of blood T cell repertoires in COVID-19. Sequenced by immunoSEQ multiplex PCR; TCRdb stores in-frame clones only, minus some. The table includes about 170,000 clones, 70% to 85% detected once. The cohort comprised adults aged about 18 to 90 years residing in about 25 US areas. Allocation to cohorts depended on clinical history reported by the participants.

Sequenced sample: PBMCs or T cells enriched from blood (not recorded which). The J gene is TRBJ2-7, the V gene TRBV6-6; 11 positions match TRBD2. This receptor was taken from a man in his fifties who had recovered from COVID-19. The CDR3 spells CASGLAGGSYEQYF. DNA of the CDR3: TGTGCCAGCGGCTTAGCGGGGGGGTCCTACGAGCAGTACTTC.